This T cell receptor (beta chain) was obtained from a study of T cell responses to AZD1222 COVID-19 vaccine. The study's findings and limits: Clonal diversity was possibly underestimated; the donors were predominantly white British and more often female. Spike-wide vaccine-associated CD4 TCRs dominated at 160-218 and 743-854.

Comment on this clone: Its specificity is unknown.

The CDR3 runs 16 residues. The germline CDR1 and CDR2 sequences are SGHNT and YYREEE (reference sequence). V shed 0 bases and J 4 bases; nucleotides not matched to a gene: 5. Repertoires were generated with immunoSEQ multiplex PCR, while TCRdb's copy carries only in-frame clones and drops some. This table has 150,000 or so clones, approximately 90% appearing once. This sequence was found in an adult in good health. The sample in question was peripheral blood, obtained on day 0 of AZD1222 vaccination. The chain joins TRBV5-4 to TRBJ2-1; 9 bases are a match to TRBD1. The CDR3 DNA reads TGTGCCAGCAGCTTGGCGGGGACAGGGTCGTACAATGAGCAGTTCTTC. Translation gives CASSLAGTGSYNEQFF.